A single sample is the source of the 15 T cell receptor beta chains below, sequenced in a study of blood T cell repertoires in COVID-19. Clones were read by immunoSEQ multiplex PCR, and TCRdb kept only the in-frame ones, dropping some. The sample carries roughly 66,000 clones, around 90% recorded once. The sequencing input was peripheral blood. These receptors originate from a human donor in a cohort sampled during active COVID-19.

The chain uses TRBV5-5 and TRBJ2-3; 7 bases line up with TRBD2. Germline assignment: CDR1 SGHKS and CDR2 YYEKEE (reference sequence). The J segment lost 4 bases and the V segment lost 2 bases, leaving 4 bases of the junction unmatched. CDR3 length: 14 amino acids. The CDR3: CASSFGLGADTQYF. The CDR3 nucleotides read TGTGCCAGCAGCTTTGGACTAGGCGCAGATACGCAGTATTTT. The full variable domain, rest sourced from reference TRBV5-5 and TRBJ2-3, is DAGVTQSPTHLIKTRGQQVTLRCSPISGHKSVSWYQQVLGQGPQFIFQYYEKEERGRGNFPDRFSARQFPNYSSELNVNALLLGDSALYLCASSFGLGADTQYFGPGTRLTVL.

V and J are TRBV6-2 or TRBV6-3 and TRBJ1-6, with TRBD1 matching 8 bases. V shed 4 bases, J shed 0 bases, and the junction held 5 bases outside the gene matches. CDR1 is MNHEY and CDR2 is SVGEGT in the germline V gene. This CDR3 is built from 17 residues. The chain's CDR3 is CASSSGTGSSYNSPLHF. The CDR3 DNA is TGTGCCAGCAGTTCAGGGACAGGAAGCTCCTATAATTCACCCCTCCACTTT.

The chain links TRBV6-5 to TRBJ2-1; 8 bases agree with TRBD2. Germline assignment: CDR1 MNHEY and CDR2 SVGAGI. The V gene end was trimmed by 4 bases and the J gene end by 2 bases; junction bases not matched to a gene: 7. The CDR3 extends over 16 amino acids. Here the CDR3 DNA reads TGTGCCAGCAGTTTTACGAGCGGGGGACCCTACAATGAGCAGTTCTTC. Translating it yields CASSFTSGGPYNEQFF.

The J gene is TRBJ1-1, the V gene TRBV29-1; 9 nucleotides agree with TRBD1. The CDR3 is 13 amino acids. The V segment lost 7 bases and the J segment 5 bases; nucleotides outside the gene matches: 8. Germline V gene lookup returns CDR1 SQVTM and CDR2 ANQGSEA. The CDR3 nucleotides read TGCAGCGGAGGAGGGACAGGGAAAACTGAAGCTTTCTTT. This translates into CSGGGTGKTEAFF.

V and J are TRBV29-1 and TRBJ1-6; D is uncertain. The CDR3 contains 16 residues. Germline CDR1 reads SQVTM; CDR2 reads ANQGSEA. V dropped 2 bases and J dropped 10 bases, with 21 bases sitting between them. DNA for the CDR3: TGCAGCGTTGAACTTCCAACCCCGGTGTATCGGTCACCCCTCCACTTT. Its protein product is CSVELPTPVYRSPLHF.

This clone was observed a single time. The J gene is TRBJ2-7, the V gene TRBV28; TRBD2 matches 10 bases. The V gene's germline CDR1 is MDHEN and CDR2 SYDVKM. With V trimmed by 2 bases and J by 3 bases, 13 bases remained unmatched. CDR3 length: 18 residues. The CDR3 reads CASSLGLAGVNLFYEQYF. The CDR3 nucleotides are TGTGCCAGCAGTTTAGGCCTAGCGGGAGTCAATCTCTTCTACGAGCAGTACTTC.

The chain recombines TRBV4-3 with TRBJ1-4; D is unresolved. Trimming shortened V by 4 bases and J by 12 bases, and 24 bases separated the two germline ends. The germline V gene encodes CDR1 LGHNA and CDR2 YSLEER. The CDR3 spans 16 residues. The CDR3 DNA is TGCGCCAGCAGCCGAGTCGTGGAGGGCATCTGGGAGGAACTGTTTTTT. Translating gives CASSRVVEGIWEELFF.

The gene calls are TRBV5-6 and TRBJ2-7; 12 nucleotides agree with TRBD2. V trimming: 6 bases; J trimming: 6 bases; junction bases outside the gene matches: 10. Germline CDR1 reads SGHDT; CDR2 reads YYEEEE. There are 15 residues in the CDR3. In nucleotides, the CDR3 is TGTGCCAGCATCCTACGGACTAGCGGGATAGCCGAGCAGTACTTC. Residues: CASILRTSGIAEQYF.

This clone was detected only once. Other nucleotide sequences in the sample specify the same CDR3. CDR3 amino acids: CASSPTGDSGNTIYF. The CDR3 DNA reads as TGTGCCAGCAGCCCAACAGGAGACTCTGGAAACACCATATATTTT. The chain couples TRBV9 to TRBJ1-3, with a possible D match to TRBD1 (5 bases). The CDR3 is 15 amino acids. The germline V gene encodes CDR1 SGDLS and CDR2 YYNGEE. The V gene lost 4 bases and the J gene lost 0 bases, with 11 bases spanning the gap.

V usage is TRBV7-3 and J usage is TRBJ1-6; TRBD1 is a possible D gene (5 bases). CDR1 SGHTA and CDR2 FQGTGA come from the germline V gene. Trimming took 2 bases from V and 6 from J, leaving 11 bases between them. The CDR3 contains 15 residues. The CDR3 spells CASSLERGSNSPLHF. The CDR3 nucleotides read TGTGCCAGCAGCTTAGAAAGGGGTTCTAATTCACCCCTCCACTTT.

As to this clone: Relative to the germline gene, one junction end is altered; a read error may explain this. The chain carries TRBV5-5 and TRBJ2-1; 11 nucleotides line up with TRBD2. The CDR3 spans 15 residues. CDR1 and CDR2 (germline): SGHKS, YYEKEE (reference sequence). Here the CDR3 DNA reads TGTGCCAGCAACTTGGGACTAGCGGTGAACAATGAGCAGTTCTTC. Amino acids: CASNLGLAVNNEQFF.

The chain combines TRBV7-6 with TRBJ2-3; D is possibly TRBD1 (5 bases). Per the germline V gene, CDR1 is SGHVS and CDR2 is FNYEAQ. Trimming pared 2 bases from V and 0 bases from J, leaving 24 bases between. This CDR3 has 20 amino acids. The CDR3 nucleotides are TGTGCCAGCAGCTTATCCCCCCCCCAAAGAGAAGGGGCTAGCACAGATACGCAGTATTTT. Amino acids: CASSLSPPQREGASTDTQYF.

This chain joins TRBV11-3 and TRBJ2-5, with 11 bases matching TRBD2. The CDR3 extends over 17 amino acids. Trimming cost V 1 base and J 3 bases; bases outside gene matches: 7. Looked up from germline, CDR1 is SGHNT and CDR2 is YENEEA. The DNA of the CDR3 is TGTGCCAGCAGCTTAGGACTAGCGGGGACGCGGGAAGAGACCCAGTACTTC. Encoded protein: CASSLGLAGTREETQYF.

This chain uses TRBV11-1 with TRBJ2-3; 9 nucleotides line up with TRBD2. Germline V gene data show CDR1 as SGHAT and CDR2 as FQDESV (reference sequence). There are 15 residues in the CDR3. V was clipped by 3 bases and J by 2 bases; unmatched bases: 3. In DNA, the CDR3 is TGTGCCAGCAGCTTCGAGCGGGAGGTCACAGATACGCAGTATTTT. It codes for CASSFEREVTDTQYF. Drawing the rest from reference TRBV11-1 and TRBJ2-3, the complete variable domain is EAEVAQSPRYKITEKSQAVAFWCDPISGHATLYWYRQILGQGPELLVQFQDESVVDDSQLPKDRFSAERLKGVDSTLKIQPAELGDSAMYLCASSFEREVTDTQYFGPGTRLTVL.

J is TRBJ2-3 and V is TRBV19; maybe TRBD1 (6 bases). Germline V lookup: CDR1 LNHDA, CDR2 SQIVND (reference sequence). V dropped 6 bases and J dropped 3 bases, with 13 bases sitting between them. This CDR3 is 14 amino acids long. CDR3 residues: CASSISTGTDTQYF. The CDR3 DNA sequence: TGTGCCAGTAGCATTTCCACAGGGACAGATACGCAGTATTTT.